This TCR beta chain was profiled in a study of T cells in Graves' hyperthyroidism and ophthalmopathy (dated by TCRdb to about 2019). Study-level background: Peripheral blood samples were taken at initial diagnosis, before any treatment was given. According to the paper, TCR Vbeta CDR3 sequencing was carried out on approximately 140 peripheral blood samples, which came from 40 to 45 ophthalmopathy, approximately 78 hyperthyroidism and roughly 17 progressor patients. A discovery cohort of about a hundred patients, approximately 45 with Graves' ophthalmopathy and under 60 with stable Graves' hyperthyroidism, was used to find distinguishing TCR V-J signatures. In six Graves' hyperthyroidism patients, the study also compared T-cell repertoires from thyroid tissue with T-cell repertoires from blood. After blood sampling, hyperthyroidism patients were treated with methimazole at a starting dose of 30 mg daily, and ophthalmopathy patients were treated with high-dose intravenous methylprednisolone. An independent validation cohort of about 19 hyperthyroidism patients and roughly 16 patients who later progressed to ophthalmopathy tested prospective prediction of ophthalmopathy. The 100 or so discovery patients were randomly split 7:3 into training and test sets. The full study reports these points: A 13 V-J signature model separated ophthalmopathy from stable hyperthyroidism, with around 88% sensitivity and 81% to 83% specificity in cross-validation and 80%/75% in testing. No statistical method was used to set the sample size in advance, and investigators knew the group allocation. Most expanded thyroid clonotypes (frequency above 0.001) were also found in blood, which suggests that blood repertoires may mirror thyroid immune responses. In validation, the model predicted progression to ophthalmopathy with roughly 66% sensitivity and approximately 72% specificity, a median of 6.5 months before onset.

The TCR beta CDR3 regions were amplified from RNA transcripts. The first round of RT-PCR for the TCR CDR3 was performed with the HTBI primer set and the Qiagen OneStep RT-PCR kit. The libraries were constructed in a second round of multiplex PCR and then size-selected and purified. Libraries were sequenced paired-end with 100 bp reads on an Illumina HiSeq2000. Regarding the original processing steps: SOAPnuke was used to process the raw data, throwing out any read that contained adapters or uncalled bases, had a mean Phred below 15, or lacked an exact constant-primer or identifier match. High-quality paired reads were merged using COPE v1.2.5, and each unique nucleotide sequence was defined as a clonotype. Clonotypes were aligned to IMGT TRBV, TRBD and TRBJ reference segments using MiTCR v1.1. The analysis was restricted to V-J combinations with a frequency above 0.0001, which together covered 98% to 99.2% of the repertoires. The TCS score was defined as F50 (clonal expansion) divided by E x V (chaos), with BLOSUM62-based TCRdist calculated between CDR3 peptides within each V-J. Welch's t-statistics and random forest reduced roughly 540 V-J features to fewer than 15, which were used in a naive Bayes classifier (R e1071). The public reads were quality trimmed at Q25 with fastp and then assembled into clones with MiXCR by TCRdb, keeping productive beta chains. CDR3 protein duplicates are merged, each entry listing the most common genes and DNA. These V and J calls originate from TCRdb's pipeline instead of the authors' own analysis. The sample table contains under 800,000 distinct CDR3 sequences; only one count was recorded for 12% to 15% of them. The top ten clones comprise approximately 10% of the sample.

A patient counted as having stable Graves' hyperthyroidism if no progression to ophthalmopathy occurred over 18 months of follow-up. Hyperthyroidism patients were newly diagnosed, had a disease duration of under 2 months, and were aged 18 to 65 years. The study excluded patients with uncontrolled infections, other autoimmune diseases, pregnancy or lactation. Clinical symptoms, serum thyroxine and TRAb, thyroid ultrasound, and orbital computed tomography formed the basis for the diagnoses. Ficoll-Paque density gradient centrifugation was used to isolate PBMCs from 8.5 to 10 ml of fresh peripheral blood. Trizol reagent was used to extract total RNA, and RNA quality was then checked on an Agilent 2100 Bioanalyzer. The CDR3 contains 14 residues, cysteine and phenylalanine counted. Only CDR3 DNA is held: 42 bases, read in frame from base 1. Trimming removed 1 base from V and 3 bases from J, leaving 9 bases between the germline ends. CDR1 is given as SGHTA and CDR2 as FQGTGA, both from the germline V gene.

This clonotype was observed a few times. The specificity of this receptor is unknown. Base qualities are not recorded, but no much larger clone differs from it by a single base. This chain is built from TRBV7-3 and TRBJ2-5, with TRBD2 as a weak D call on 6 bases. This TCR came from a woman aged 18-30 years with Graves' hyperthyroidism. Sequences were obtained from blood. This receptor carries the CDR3 CASSLRAGKETQYF. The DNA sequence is TGTGCCAGCAGCTTAAGGGCGGGGAAAGAGACCCAGTACTTC.